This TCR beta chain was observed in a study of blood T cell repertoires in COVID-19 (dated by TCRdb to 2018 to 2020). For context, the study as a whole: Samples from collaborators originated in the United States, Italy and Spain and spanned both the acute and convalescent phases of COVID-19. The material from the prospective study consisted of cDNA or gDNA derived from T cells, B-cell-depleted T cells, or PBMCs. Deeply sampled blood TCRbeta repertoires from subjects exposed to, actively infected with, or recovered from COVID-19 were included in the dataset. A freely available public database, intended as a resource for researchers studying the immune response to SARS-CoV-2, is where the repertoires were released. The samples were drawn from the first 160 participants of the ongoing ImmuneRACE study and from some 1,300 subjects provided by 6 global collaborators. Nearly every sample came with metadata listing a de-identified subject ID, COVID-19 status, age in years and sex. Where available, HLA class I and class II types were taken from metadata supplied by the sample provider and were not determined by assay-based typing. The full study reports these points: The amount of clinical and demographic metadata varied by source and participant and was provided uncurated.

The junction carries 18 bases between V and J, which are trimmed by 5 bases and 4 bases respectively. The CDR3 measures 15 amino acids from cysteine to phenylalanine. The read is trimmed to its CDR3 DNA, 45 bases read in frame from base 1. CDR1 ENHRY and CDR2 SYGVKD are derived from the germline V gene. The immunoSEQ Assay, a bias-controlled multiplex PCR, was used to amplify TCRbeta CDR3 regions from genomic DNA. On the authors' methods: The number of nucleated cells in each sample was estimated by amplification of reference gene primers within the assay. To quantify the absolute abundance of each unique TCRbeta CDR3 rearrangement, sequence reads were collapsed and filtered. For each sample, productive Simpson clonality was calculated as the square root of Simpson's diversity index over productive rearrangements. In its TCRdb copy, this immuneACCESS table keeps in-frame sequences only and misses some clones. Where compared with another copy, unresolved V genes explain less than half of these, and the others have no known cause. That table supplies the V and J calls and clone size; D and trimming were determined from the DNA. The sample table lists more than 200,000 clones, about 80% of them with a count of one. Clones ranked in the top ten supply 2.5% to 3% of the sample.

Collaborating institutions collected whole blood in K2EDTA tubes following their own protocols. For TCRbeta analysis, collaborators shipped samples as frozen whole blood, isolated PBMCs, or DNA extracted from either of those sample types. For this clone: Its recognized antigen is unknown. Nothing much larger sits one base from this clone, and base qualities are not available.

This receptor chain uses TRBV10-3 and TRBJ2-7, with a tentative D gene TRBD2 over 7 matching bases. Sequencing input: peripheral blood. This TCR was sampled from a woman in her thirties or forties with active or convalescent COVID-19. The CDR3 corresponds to CAISPGGLGMYEQYF. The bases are TGTGCCATCAGTCCCGGGGGGCTAGGGATGTACGAGCAGTACTTC.